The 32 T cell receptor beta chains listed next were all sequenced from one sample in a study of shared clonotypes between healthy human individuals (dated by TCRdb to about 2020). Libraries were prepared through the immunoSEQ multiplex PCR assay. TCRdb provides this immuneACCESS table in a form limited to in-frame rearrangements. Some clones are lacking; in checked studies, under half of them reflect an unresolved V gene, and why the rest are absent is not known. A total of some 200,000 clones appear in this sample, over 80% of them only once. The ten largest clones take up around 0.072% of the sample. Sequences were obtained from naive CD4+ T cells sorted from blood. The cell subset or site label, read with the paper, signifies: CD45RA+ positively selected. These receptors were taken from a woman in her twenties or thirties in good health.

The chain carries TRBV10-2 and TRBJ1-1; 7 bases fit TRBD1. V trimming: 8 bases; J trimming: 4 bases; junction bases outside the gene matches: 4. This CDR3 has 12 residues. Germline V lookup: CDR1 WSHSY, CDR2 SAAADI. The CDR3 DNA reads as TGCGCCAGCTCGCCAGGGGGCACTGAAGCTTTCTTT. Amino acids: CASSPGGTEAFF.

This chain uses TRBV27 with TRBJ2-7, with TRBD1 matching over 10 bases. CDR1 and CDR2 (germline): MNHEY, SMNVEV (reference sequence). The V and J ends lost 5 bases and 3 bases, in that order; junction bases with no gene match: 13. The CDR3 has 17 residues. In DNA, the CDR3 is TGTGCCAGCAGTCCCGCCTGGGGACAGGGGAATTTCTACGAGCAGTACTTC. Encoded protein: CASSPAWGQGNFYEQYF.

The CDR3 DNA reads as TGTGCCAGCTCACCACTCCCACAAAGACAGGGGGGAAGTCAAGAGACCCAGTACTTC. Its translation is CASSPLPQRQGGSQETQYF. The chain couples TRBV18 to TRBJ2-5; 9 bases align to TRBD1. CDR3 length: 19 amino acids. With 1 base clipped from V and 2 bases from J, the junction kept 14 bases outside the gene matches. Germline V lookup: CDR1 KGHSH, CDR2 LQKENI.

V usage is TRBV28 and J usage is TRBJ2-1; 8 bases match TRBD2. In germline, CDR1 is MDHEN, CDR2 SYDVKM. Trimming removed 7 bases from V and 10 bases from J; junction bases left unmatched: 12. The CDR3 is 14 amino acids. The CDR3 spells CASTQSGRADEQFF. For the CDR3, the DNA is TGTGCCAGCACCCAGAGCGGGAGAGCAGACGAGCAGTTCTTC.

CDR3 amino acids: CASRVGPGNEQYF. The CDR3 nucleotides are TGTGCCAGCAGGGTGGGGCCGGGAAACGAGCAGTACTTC. The rearrangement joins TRBV5-6 to TRBJ2-7, with D perhaps matching TRBD1 or TRBD2 (5 bases each). The germline V gene encodes CDR1 SGHDT and CDR2 YYEEEE. V was clipped by 5 bases and J by 5 bases, with 14 bases between them. This CDR3 contains 13 residues.

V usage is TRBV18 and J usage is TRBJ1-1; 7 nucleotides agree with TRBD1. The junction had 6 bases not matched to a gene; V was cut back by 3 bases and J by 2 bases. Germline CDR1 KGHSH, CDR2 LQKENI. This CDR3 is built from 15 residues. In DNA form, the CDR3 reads TGTGCCAGCTCACCCATGGGACAGCTAAACACTGAAGCTTTCTTT. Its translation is CASSPMGQLNTEAFF.

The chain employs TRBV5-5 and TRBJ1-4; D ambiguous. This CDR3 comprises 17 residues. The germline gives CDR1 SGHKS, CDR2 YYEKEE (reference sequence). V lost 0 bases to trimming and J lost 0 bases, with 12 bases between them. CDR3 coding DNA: TGTGCCAGCAGCTTGGGGCTCGTTTATGCAACTAATGAAAAACTGTTTTTT. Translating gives CASSLGLVYATNEKLFF.

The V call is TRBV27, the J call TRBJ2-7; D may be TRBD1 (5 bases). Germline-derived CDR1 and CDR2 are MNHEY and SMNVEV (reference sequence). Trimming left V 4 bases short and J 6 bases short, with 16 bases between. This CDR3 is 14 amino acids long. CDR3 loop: CASSYPGQGREQYF. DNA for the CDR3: TGTGCCAGCAGTTACCCCGGGCAGGGTCGCGAGCAGTACTTC.

CDR3 in amino acids: CASTVASTGYEQYF. CDR3 sequence (DNA): TGTGCCAGCACCGTCGCCTCGACGGGATACGAGCAGTACTTC. The genes are TRBV28 and TRBJ2-5; the D gene is possibly TRBD2 (5 bases). The closer fit of TRBJ2-7 to the DNA end suggests the J call may be wrong. Germline lookup yields CDR1 MDHEN and CDR2 SYDVKM. This CDR3 is 14 amino acids long.

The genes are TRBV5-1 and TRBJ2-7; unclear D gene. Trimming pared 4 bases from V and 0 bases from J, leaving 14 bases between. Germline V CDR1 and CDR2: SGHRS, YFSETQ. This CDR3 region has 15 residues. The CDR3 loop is CASSPPQSSSYEQYF. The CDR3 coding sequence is TGCGCCAGCAGCCCTCCGCAGTCAAGCTCCTACGAGCAGTACTTC.

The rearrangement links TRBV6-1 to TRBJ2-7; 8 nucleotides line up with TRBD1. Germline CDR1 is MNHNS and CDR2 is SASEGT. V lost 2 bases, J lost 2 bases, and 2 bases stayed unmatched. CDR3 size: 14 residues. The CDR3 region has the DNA TGTGCCAGCAGTGAACAGGGGGCCGCCTACGAGCAGTACTTC. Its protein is CASSEQGAAYEQYF.

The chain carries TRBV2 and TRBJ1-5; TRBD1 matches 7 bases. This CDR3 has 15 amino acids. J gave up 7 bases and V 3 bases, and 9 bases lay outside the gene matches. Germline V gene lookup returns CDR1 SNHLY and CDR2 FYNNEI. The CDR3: CASSEVGGAEQPQHF. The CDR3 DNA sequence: TGTGCCAGCAGTGAGGTAGGGGGCGCGGAGCAGCCCCAGCATTTT. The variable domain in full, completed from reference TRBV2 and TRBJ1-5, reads EPEVTQTPSHQVTQMGQEVILRCVPISNHLYFYWYRQILGQKVEFLVSFYNNEISEKSEIFDDQFSVERPDGSNFTLKIRSTKLEDSAMYFCASSEVGGAEQPQHFGDGTRLSIL.

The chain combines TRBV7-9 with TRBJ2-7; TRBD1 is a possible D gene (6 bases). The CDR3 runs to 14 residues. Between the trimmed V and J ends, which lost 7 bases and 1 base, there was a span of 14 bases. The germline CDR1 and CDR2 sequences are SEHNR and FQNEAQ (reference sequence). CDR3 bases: TGTGCCAGCACCAAAAGGGGGATTTCCTACGAGCAGTACTTC. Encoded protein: CASTKRGISYEQYF.

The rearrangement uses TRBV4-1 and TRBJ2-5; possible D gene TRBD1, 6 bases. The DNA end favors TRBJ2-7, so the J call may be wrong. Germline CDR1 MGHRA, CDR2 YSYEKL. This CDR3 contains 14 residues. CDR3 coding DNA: TGCGCCAGCAGCCAACGGGCGCAGGGGAACGAGCAGTACTTC. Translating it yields CASSQRAQGNEQYF.

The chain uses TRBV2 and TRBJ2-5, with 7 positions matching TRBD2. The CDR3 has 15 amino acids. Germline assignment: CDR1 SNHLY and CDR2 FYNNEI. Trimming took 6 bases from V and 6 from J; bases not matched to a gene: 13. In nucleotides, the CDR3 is TGTGCCAGCAGAGCTGACTCGCTAGCGGTTCAGACCCAGTACTTC. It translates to CASRADSLAVQTQYF.

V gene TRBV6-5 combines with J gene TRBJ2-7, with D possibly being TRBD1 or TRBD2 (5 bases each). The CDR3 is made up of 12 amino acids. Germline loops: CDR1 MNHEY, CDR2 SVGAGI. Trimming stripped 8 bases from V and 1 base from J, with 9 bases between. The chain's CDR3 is CASSGASYEQYF. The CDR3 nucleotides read TGTGCCAGCTCCGGGGCGTCCTACGAGCAGTACTTC.

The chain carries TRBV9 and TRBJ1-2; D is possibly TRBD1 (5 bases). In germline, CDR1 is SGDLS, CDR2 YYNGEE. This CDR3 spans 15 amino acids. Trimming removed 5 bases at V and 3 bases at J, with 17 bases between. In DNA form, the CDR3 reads TGTGCCAGCAGGTTTCTGACAGAAAAAGACTATGGCTACACCTTC. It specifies CASRFLTEKDYGYTF.

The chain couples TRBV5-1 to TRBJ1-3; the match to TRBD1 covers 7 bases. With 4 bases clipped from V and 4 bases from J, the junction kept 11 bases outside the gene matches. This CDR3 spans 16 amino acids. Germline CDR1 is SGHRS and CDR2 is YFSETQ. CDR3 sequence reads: CASSPNPTGAGNTIYF. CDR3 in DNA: TGCGCCAGCAGCCCAAACCCCACAGGGGCAGGAAACACCATATATTTT.

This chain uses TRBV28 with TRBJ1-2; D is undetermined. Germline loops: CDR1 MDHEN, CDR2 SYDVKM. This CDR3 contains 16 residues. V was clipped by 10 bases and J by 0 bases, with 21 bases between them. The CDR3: CATYLDIASTNYGYTF. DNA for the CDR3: TGTGCCACCTACCTTGACATCGCCAGCACTAACTATGGCTACACCTTC.

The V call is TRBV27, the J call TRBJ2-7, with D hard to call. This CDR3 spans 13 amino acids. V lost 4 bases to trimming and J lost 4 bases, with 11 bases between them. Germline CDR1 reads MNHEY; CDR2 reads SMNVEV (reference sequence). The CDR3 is CASSSQSRYEQYF. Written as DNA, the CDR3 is TGTGCCAGCAGTTCCCAGTCTCGGTACGAGCAGTACTTC.

For the CDR3, the DNA is TGTGCCAGCTCACCACGCAGCCTGACACCCGGGGAGCTGTTTTTT. Its protein is CASSPRSLTPGELFF. The V and J genes are TRBV18 and TRBJ2-2; no clear D. V lost 1 base and J 6 bases, leaving 12 bases between the germline ends. Germline V lookup: CDR1 KGHSH, CDR2 LQKENI. The CDR3 runs 15 residues.

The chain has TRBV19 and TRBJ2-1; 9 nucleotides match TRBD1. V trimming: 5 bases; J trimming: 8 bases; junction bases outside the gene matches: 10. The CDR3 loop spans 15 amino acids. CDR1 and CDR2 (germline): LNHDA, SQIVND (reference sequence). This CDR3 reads CASSPGQRTGDEQFF. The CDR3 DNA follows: TGTGCCAGTAGTCCAGGGCAGAGGACAGGGGATGAGCAGTTCTTC.

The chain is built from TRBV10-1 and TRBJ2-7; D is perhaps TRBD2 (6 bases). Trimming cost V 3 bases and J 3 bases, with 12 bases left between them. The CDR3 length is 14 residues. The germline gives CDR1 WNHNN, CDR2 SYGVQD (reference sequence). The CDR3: CASSDPGLNYEQYF. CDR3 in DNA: TGCGCCAGCAGTGACCCGGGACTTAACTACGAGCAGTACTTC.

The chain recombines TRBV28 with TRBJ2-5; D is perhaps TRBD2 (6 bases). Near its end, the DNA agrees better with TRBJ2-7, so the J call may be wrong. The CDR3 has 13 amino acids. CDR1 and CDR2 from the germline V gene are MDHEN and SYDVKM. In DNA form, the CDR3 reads TGTGCCAGCAGCCCACCGGGAGACTACGAGCAGTACTTC. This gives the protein CASSPPGDYEQYF.

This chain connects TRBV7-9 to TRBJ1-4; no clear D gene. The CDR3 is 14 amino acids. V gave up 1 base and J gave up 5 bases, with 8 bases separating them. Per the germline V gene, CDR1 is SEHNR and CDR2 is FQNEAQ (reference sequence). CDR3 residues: CASSLGETNEKLFF. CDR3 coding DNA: TGTGCCAGCAGCTTAGGTGAAACAAATGAAAAACTGTTTTTT.

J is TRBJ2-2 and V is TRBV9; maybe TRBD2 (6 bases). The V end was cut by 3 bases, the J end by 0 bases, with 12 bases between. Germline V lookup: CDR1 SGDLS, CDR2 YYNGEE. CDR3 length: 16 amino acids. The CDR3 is CASSATGTSNTGELFF. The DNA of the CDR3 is TGTGCCAGCAGCGCAACCGGGACTTCGAACACCGGGGAGCTGTTTTTT.

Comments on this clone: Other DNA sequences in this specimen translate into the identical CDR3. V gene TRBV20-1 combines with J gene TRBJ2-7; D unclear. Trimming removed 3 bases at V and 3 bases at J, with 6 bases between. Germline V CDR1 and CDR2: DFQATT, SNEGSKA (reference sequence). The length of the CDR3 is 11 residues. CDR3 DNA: TGCAGTGCTAGTTCCCGCTACGAGCAGTACTTC. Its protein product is CSASSRYEQYF.

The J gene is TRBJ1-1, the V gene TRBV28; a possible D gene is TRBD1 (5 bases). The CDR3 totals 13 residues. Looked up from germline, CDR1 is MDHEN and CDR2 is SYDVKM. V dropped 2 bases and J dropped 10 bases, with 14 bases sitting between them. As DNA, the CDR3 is TGTGCCAGCAGTTTAGTCCTAGGGGTTGGAGCTTTCTTT. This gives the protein CASSLVLGVGAFF.

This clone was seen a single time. The CDR3 DNA reads TGTGCCAGTAGTATAACCCCTAGAGGTGATCAGCCCCAGCATTTT. Protein: CASSITPRGDQPQHF. This chain uses TRBV19 with TRBJ1-5; D ambiguous. The V gene's germline CDR1 is LNHDA and CDR2 SQIVND (reference sequence). CDR3 length: 15 residues. Trimming took off 2 bases at V and 5 bases at J, with 13 bases between the two ends.

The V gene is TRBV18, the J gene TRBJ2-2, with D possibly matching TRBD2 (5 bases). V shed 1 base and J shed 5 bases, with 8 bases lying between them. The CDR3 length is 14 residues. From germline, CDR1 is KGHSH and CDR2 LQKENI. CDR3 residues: CASSPQEETGELFF. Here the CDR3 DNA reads TGTGCCAGCTCACCACAGGAGGAGACCGGGGAGCTGTTTTTT. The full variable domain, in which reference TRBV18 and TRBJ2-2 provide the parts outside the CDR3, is NAGVMQNPRHLVRRRGQEARLRCSPMKGHSHVYWYRQLPEEGLKFMVYLQKENIIDESGMPKERFSAEFPKEGPSILRIQQVVRGDSAAYFCASSPQEETGELFFGEGSRLTVL.

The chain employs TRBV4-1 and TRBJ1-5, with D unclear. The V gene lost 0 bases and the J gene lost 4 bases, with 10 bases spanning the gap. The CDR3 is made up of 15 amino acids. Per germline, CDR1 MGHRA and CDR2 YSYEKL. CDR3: CASSQDPGPNQPQHF. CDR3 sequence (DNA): TGCGCCAGCAGCCAAGATCCGGGTCCAAATCAGCCCCAGCATTTT.

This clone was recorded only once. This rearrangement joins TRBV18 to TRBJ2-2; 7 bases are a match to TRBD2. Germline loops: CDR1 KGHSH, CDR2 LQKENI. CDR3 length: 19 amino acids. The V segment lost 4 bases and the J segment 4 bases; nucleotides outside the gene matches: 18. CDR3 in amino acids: CASSLTTPPGGRSTGELFF. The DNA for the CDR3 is TGTGCCAGCTCACTAACAACCCCACCAGGCGGGAGAAGCACCGGGGAGCTGTTTTTT.